This T cell receptor beta chain was found in a study of cytomegalovirus exposure and HLA in healthy donors. Study observations and caveats: Cytomegalovirus status was reportedly diagnosed by the classifier with high specificity and sensitivity. One later analysis reportedly identified an Asian-associated ancestry cluster that showed fewer N-insertions than the approximately 700-donor mean. Equally common other TCR beta chains were less clonally expanded than HLA-associated ones, a later analysis found.

PCR employed 60 Vbeta and 13 Jbeta primers. Only in-frame clones appear in the TCRdb table, and some are missing; sequencing was by immunoSEQ multiplex PCR. The sample includes around 200,000 clones, just over 75% of them seen just once. V was cut by 5 bases and J by 2 bases, with 14 bases left in between. Germline V lookup: CDR1 LNHDA, CDR2 SQIVND (reference sequence). The CDR3 covers 15 residues. Note on this clone: The target antigen is unknown.

The chain uses TRBV19 and TRBJ2-3; D perhaps matches TRBD2 (6 bases). This clonotype originated in a woman aged 55-75 years in good health and CMV-seropositive. Sequencing input: PBMCs. The CDR3 DNA follows: TGTGCCAGTAGTTGGGGGGACGGACCCACAGATACGCAGTATTTT. Translation: CASSWGDGPTDTQYF.